Shown below are 27 T cell receptor beta chains from a single sample sequenced in a study of T cells in Graves' hyperthyroidism and ophthalmopathy. TCR beta CDR3 region amplification was performed from RNA transcripts. HTBI primers were employed in a first-round RT-PCR of the TCR CDR3. Each CDR3 protein gets one entry after TCRdb re-called the multiplex PCR reads with MiXCR. The table has 350,000 to 400,000 distinct CDR3 sequences, about 18% seen once; the top ten hold around 3.6%. Sequenced input: blood. The source is a young woman with Graves' hyperthyroidism.

A note on this clonotype: A much more abundant neighbour one base away suggests this may be a read error. The conserved final phenylalanine or tryptophan is absent from the CDR3, which likely points to a read error. The chain couples TRBV27 to TRBJ2-2; TRBD1 is a possible D gene (6 bases). Germline V gene sequence: CDR1 MNHEY, CDR2 SMNVEV (reference sequence). This CDR3 comprises 14 residues. Trimming removed 3 bases at V and 8 bases at J, with 13 bases between. The CDR3 loop is CASSLGQPPGELFL. In DNA, the CDR3 is TGTGCCAGCAGTTTGGGACAACCACCTGGGGAGCTGTTTTTG.

This clonotype was recorded at least ten times. The CDR3 sequence is CASSFDGYSNQPQHF. DNA of the CDR3: TGTGCCAGCAGTTTCGACGGGTATAGCAATCAGCCCCAGCATTTT. The genes are TRBV12-3 or TRBV12-4 and TRBJ1-5; D not resolved. The V and J ends lost 3 bases and 0 bases respectively, with 9 bases between them. The CDR3 is 15 residues long.

This clonotype appeared many times. The V gene is TRBV7-9, the J gene TRBJ1-2, with D perhaps TRBD1 (5 bases). V shed 3 bases and J shed 5 bases, with 13 bases lying between them. This CDR3 is 14 amino acids long. CDR1 is SEHNR, CDR2 FQNEAQ, per germline (reference sequence). CDR3 nucleotide sequence: TGTGCCAGCAGCTTCCCTGGGACCGAGTATGGCTACACCTTC. This codes for CASSFPGTEYGYTF.

As to this clonotype: With a much larger clone just one base away, this may be a read error. The rearrangement joins TRBV28 to TRBJ2-2; D is possibly TRBD2 (5 bases). CDR3 size: 15 residues. Germline V gene sequence: CDR1 MDHEN, CDR2 SYDVKM. Here the CDR3 reads CASSQRTRNTGELCF. CDR3 coding DNA: TGTGCCAGCAGTCAACGGACGAGGAACACCGGGGAGCTGTGTTTT.

The rearrangement joins TRBV7-2 to TRBJ2-2; D uncertain. The CDR3 contains 14 residues. The germline V gene encodes CDR1 SGHTA and CDR2 FQGNSA. Trimming stripped 2 bases from V and 4 bases from J, with 8 bases between. The CDR3 region has the DNA TGTGCCAGCAGCTTAAGACGCCGCACCGGGGAGCTGTTTTTT. Translated, it gives CASSLRRRTGELFF.

This clonotype was detected ten times or more. The rearrangement links TRBV18 to TRBJ2-7; D perhaps matches TRBD1 (6 bases). CDR3 size: 15 residues. Trimming pared 2 bases from V and 0 bases from J, leaving 11 bases between. Germline CDR1 is KGHSH and CDR2 is LQKENI. CDR3 sequence (DNA): TGTGCCAGCTCACCAGACGAGACAGGCTCCTACGAGCAGTACTTC. Its protein is CASSPDETGSYEQYF.

This clonotype was recorded at least ten times. For the CDR3, the DNA is TGCAGTGCAAAGAACAGGGTGGACTACGAGCAGTACTTC. Amino acid sequence: CSAKNRVDYEQYF. V gene TRBV20-1 combines with J gene TRBJ2-7; D is perhaps TRBD1 (6 bases). Germline assignment: CDR1 DFQATT and CDR2 SNEGSKA (reference sequence). This CDR3 contains 13 residues. V was cut by 6 bases and J by 3 bases, with 15 bases left in between.

This clonotype was recorded many times. This chain uses TRBV7-3 with TRBJ1-5; possible D gene TRBD1, 5 bases. Germline values: CDR1 SGHTA, CDR2 FQGTGA. Trimming took 2 bases from V and 3 from J, leaving 8 bases between them. The CDR3 totals 14 residues. CDR3 sequence: CASSLGRDNQPQHF. The CDR3 coding sequence is TGTGCCAGCAGCTTAGGCAGGGACAATCAGCCCCAGCATTTT.

This clonotype was seen many times. The CDR3 loop is CSAKSVLWAGRYEQYF. Written as DNA, the CDR3 is TGCAGCGCCAAGAGCGTACTGTGGGCGGGCCGATACGAGCAGTACTTC. J is TRBJ2-7 and V is TRBV29-1; D is possibly TRBD2 (5 bases). Germline CDR1 is SQVTM and CDR2 is ANQGSEA. Deletions cut 7 bases from V and 4 bases from J, with 26 bases between. The CDR3 extends over 16 amino acids.

This clonotype came up many times. The chain couples TRBV20-1 to TRBJ1-5, with 7 bases aligning to TRBD1. The CDR3 is 13 amino acids. In germline, CDR1 is DFQATT, CDR2 SNEGSKA (reference sequence). Trimming removed 3 bases from V and 7 bases from J; junction bases left unmatched: 6. The chain's CDR3 is CSASEGARQPQHF. The CDR3 DNA reads TGCAGTGCTAGTGAGGGGGCGCGGCAGCCCCAGCATTTT.

This clonotype was seen only a few times. The V gene is TRBV4-1, the J gene TRBJ1-1; possible D gene TRBD1, 6 bases. This CDR3 has 18 residues. Germline V gene sequence: CDR1 MGHRA, CDR2 YSYEKL. Trimming cost V 1 base and J 11 bases, with 29 bases left between them. The CDR3 reads CASSQAAWDTGWGAAAFF. The CDR3 bases are TGCGCCAGCAGCCAAGCGGCATGGGACACGGGGTGGGGGGCTGCGGCTTTCTTT.

Details on this clonotype: A single base separates this from a much larger clone, so it may be a read error. The J gene is TRBJ2-7, the V gene TRBV4-1; either TRBD1 or TRBD2 may supply D (5 bases each). The V gene's germline CDR1 is MGHRA and CDR2 YSYEKL. Trimming took 2 bases from V and 3 from J, leaving 20 bases between them. CDR3 length equals 17 residues. In DNA, the CDR3 is TGCGCCAGCAGCCAAACCCTTTGTAGGGACCGGGACTACGAGCAGTACTTC. It specifies CASSQTLCRDRDYEQYF.

The sample holds a few counts of this clonotype. Possible read error: a much larger clone is one base away. CDR3 in amino acids: CASSLEERGNQPKHF. The CDR3 bases are TGTGCCAGCAGTTTAGAGGAGCGGGGCAATCAGCCCAAGCATTTT. The rearrangement uses TRBV12-3 or TRBV12-4 and TRBJ1-5, with a weak D call TRBD1 (5 bases). This CDR3 has 15 amino acids.

The chain uses TRBV3-1 and TRBJ2-5; possibly TRBD1 or TRBD2 for D (7 bases each). The CDR3 covers 17 residues. V dropped 4 bases and J dropped 2 bases, with 20 bases sitting between them. Germline-derived CDR1 and CDR2 are LGHDT and YNNKEL (reference sequence). As DNA, the CDR3 is TGTGCCAGCAGCCGGCCCGTAAACAGGGGAGGGCAAGAGACCCAGTACTTC. This encodes CASSRPVNRGGQETQYF.

This clonotype was detected many times. It may be a read error: a sequence one base away is much more abundant. Here the CDR3 omits its conserved ending phenylalanine or tryptophan, so a read error is the likely source. V and J are TRBV6-2 or TRBV6-3 and TRBJ2-7; weak D call: TRBD1 (6 bases). The ends were cut back, 5 bases at V and 0 bases at J, with 14 bases in the middle. The CDR3 consists of 15 residues. Germline V gene sequence: CDR1 MNHEY, CDR2 SVGEGT. In nucleotides, the CDR3 is TGTGCCAGCAGTACCAATTGGGGACACTCCTACGAGCAGTACTCC. This encodes CASSTNWGHSYEQYS.

There are many counts of this clonotype. The chain joins TRBV7-9 to TRBJ2-7, with unresolved D. Deletions cut 8 bases from V and 4 bases from J, with 15 bases between. CDR1 SEHNR and CDR2 FQNEAQ come from the germline V gene (reference sequence). The CDR3 length is 13 residues. The CDR3 region has the DNA TGTGCCAGCCAAAGGGTCCGCGAGTACGAGCAGTACTTC. It is translated as CASQRVREYEQYF. Drawing the rest from reference TRBV7-9 and TRBJ2-7, the complete variable domain is DTGVSQNPRHKITKRGQNVTFRCDPISEHNRLYWYRQTLGQGPEFLTYFQNEAQLEKSRLLSDRFSAERPKGSFSTLEIQRTEQGDSAMYLCASQRVREYEQYFGPGTRLTVT.

The rearrangement joins TRBV12-3 or TRBV12-4 to TRBJ1-1; no clear D. The CDR3 consists of 14 residues. V was pared by 0 bases and J by 7 bases, with 12 bases between. CDR3 loop: CASSLAEGVDEAFF. CDR3 in DNA: TGTGCCAGCAGTTTAGCAGAGGGTGTAGATGAAGCTTTCTTT.

This clonotype was picked up many times. The chain carries TRBV20-1 and TRBJ2-7; TRBD1 aligns across 11 bases. This CDR3 spans 14 amino acids. With V trimmed by 3 bases and J by 4 bases, 5 bases remained unmatched. Per germline, CDR1 DFQATT and CDR2 SNEGSKA (reference sequence). CDR3 region: CSASGGTGGYEQYF. The CDR3 DNA reads TGCAGTGCTAGTGGGGGGACAGGGGGGTACGAGCAGTACTTC.

This chain uses TRBV5-1 with TRBJ2-2; 7 bases are shared with TRBD1. This CDR3 has 14 residues. V was clipped by 5 bases and J by 5 bases; unmatched bases: 6. In germline, CDR1 is SGHRS, CDR2 YFSETQ. Written as DNA, the CDR3 is TGCGCCAGCAGGGGAAAGACAGGGACCGGGGAGCTGTTTTTT. Its translation: CASRGKTGTGELFF.

The chain recombines TRBV5-6 with TRBJ2-7; 8 bases are a match to TRBD1. With V trimmed by 4 bases and J by 2 bases, 8 bases remained unmatched. Germline CDR1 SGHDT, CDR2 YYEEEE. CDR3 length: 15 amino acids. The CDR3 loop is CASSIGQGGTYEQYF. In nucleotides, the CDR3 is TGTGCCAGCAGCATCGGACAGGGAGGAACCTACGAGCAGTACTTC.

This clonotype was seen repeatedly, ten times or more. The V gene is TRBV4-2, the J gene TRBJ1-2, with no clear D. Germline-derived CDR1 and CDR2 are LGHNA and YNFKEQ. CDR3 size: 14 residues. V lost 1 base and J lost 0, with 6 bases in between. CDR3: CASSQGTANYGYTF. The CDR3, as DNA: TGTGCCAGCAGCCAAGGAACAGCTAACTATGGCTACACCTTC.

This clonotype was seen many times. The V call is TRBV6-1, the J call TRBJ1-2; possible D gene TRBD1, 6 bases. The ends were cut back, 10 bases at V and 9 bases at J, with 18 bases in the middle. This CDR3 comprises 12 residues. From germline, CDR1 is MNHNS and CDR2 SASEGT. CDR3 nucleotide sequence: TGTGCCACACAACAGGGTTCGGAGCGCTACACCTTC. This gives the protein CATQQGSERYTF.

Ten or more counts support this clonotype. The J gene is TRBJ2-5, the V gene TRBV11-2; D is ambiguous. The V end was cut by 1 base, the J end by 4 bases, with 10 bases between. The CDR3 runs to 14 residues. The germline V gene encodes CDR1 SGHAT and CDR2 FQNNGV. CDR3 nucleotides: TGTGCCAGCAGCTTAGTTTACAGAACAGAGACCCAGTACTTC. This gives the protein CASSLVYRTETQYF.

The chain couples TRBV29-1 to TRBJ2-7; D may be TRBD1 or TRBD2 (6 bases each). The length of the CDR3 is 13 residues. V was cut by 5 bases and J by 0 bases, with 11 bases left in between. The germline CDR1 and CDR2 sequences are SQVTM and ANQGSEA. CDR3 bases: TGCAGCGTTTTGGGGGGCTCCTCCTACGAGCAGTACTTC. Translation gives CSVLGGSSYEQYF.

The table lists this clonotype with many counts. The chain recombines TRBV19 with TRBJ2-2, with D possibly matching TRBD1 (6 bases). Trimming pared 2 bases from V and 4 bases from J, leaving 8 bases between. Germline-derived CDR1 and CDR2 are LNHDA and SQIVND (reference sequence). The CDR3 is 14 residues long. Here the CDR3 reads CASSITGITGELFF. DNA of the CDR3: TGTGCCAGTAGTATAACAGGGATCACCGGGGAGCTGTTTTTT.

Many counts were recorded for this clonotype. The genes are TRBV2 and TRBJ1-5; the D is unclear. Trimming cost V 8 bases and J 15 bases, with 17 bases left between them. The CDR3 totals 11 residues. Germline V gives CDR1 SNHLY, CDR2 FYNNEI. The chain's CDR3 is CASGRTEIVHF. In DNA, the CDR3 is TGTGCCAGCGGGAGGACCGAAATCGTGCATTTT.

This clonotype appeared many times. This sequence joins TRBV5-1 and TRBJ1-1; tentative D call: TRBD1 (5 bases). Germline CDR1 reads SGHRS; CDR2 reads YFSETQ. The CDR3 loop spans 12 amino acids. Trimming cost V 7 bases and J 3 bases, with 10 bases left between them. CDR3 coding DNA: TGCGCCAGCGCGGGGGTGGACACTGAAGCTTTCTTT. Protein product: CASAGVDTEAFF.